This is a list of T cell receptor beta chains from one sample in a study of cytotoxic CD8 clonotypes in ibrutinib-treated CLL. Only in-frame clones appear in the TCRdb table, and some are missing; sequencing was by immunoSEQ multiplex PCR. The sample lists tens of thousands of clones, 68% seen once, with 4.5% to 6% in the top ten. Source: PBMCs, taken after 12 months of ibrutinib treatment. These receptors came from a human donor with chronic lymphocytic leukemia. Each CDR3 is given with its conserved first and last residue. The D gene is left open where the match is weak. Clone size is stated in some rows and not others, as once, few, many or a class when expanded.

J gene	V gene	D gene	clone size	CDR3 DNA	CDR3 protein
TRBJ2-3	TRBV5-1	-	-	TGCGCCAGCAGCTTGGTGGGTTCTAGCACAGATACGCAGTATTTT	CASSLVGSSTDTQYF
TRBJ1-5	TRBV19	-	-	TGTGCCAGTAGTATAACCCGGTCCGGTCTACCGACCCAGCATTTT	CASSITRSGLPTQHF
TRBJ1-4	TRBV13	TRBD1	-	TGTGCCAGCAGCTTAGGAGGGACAGCTAATGAAAAACTGTTTTTT	CASSLGGTANEKLFF
TRBJ2-1	TRBV27	TRBD2	-	TGTGCCAGCAGTTCCCACCCAGCGGGGGGGCTCGATGAGCAGTTCTTC	CASSSHPAGGLDEQFF
TRBJ2-2	TRBV5-6	TRBD1	-	TGTGCCAGCAGCCCGGGGACAGGATTAAACACCGGGGAGCTGTTTTTT	CASSPGTGLNTGELFF
TRBJ1-6	TRBV7-9	-	few	TGTGCCAGCAGTTCGCAAGGACCCCTCCACTTT	CASSSQGPLHF
TRBJ1-5	TRBV7-9	TRBD1	-	TGTGCCAGCAGCTTAGGAGGACAGGCGAATCAGCCCCAGCATTTT	CASSLGGQANQPQHF
TRBJ1-1	TRBV6-5	-	-	TGTGCCAGCAGTTACTCACCGAGAGTGGGCACTGAAGCTTTCTTT	CASSYSPRVGTEAFF
TRBJ1-5	TRBV2	TRBD1	-	TGTGCCAGCAGTGTGGACAGGGACCAGCCCCAGCATTTT	CASSVDRDQPQHF
TRBJ2-7	TRBV11-2	TRBD2	-	TGTGCCAGCAGCCCCCGACTAGCGGGGATTCACGAGCAGTACTTC	CASSPRLAGIHEQYF
TRBJ2-2	TRBV19	-	-	TGTGCCAGTAGGTGGACCGGGGAGCTGTTTTTT	CASRWTGELFF
TRBJ2-7	TRBV28	-	-	TGTGCCAGCGGGACTGCTACCTACGAGCAGTACTTC	CASGTATYEQYF
TRBJ1-1	TRBV7-2	-	-	TGTGCCAGCAGCACGGGGCTTTGGGTCACTGAAGCTTTCTTT	CASSTGLWVTEAFF
TRBJ1-1	TRBV7-2	-	-	TGTGCCAGCAGCTTAGTTCCGGGTGACACTGAAGCTTTCTTT	CASSLVPGDTEAFF
TRBJ2-7	TRBV28	TRBD2	-	TGTGCCAGCACACCTCTAGCGGGGGTAACCTACGAGCAGTACTTC	CASTPLAGVTYEQYF
TRBJ1-2	TRBV2	-	-	TGTGCCAGCAGTGTATTACCTGAAACTAACTATGGCTACACCTTC	CASSVLPETNYGYTF
TRBJ2-7	TRBV18	-	-	TGTGCCAGCTCACAACAGCAGTCCCTCGGTCTCTACGAGCAGTACTTC	CASSQQQSLGLYEQYF
TRBJ2-1	TRBV7-9	-	-	TGTGCCAGCACGACAGGAGGGGAAACCTCTCAGCAGTTCTTC	CASTTGGETSQQFF
TRBJ2-1	TRBV2	-	-	TGTGCCAGCAGTTTCAACGATGAGCAGTTCTTC	CASSFNDEQFF
TRBJ2-3	TRBV7-3	-	-	TGTGCCAGCAGCTTAAGACTGGAGATAGGGGCGCAGTATTTT	CASSLRLEIGAQYF
TRBJ2-3	TRBV7-3	-	-	TGTGCCAGCAGCTTACTAGCTGGGGCAGTGGATACGCAGTATTTT	CASSLLAGAVDTQYF
TRBJ1-1	TRBV9	-	-	TGTGCCAGCAGCGTATTGAACACTGAAGCTTTCTTT	CASSVLNTEAFF
TRBJ2-2	TRBV7-9	-	-	TGTGCCAGCAGCTTAGAGGCGGGGCGAGGCACCGGGGAGCTGTTTTTT	CASSLEAGRGTGELFF
TRBJ1-3	TRBV7-8	-	-	TGTGCCAGCAGCTTAGGTGGGTTCCTCTCTGGAAACACCATATATTTT	CASSLGGFLSGNTIYF
TRBJ1-2	TRBV11-2	-	-	TGTGCCAGCACCACCCCCAGGGCCAACTATGGCTACACCTTC	CASTTPRANYGYTF
TRBJ1-2	TRBV27	-	-	TGTGCCAGCAGTCGGGTCGGGGTGAACTATGGCTACACCTTC	CASSRVGVNYGYTF
TRBJ2-1	TRBV7-3	TRBD2	medium-sized	TGTGCCAGCAGCTTAAGCGGGGGTTACAATGAGCAGTTCTTC	CASSLSGGYNEQFF
TRBJ1-1	TRBV18	-	-	TGTGCCAGCTCACCACCTGCCGGGTTAGGTACTGAAGCTTTCTTT	CASSPPAGLGTEAFF
TRBJ2-7	TRBV5-4	-	-	TGTGCCAGCAGCTACGAGACAGAGCAGTACTTC	CASSYETEQYF
TRBJ1-2	TRBV18	TRBD1	-	TGTGCCAGCTCACCACGGGTCGGGACAGGGGCTGGAGGCTACACCTTC	CASSPRVGTGAGGYTF
TRBJ1-1	TRBV18	-	-	TGTGCCAGCTCACCATTACGGGGTGGGGAGTTATGGGACACTGAAGCTTTCTTT	CASSPLRGGELWDTEAFF
TRBJ2-1	TRBV9	-	-	TGTGCCAGCAGCCCCGGCGGGGATGTCTCCTACAATGAGCAGTTCTTC	CASSPGGDVSYNEQFF
TRBJ2-5	TRBV7-9	-	-	TGTGCCAGCAGCTTAGCCCAGAGGGGGACCCAGTACTTC	CASSLAQRGTQYF
TRBJ1-5	TRBV28	-	-	TGTGCCAGCAGTCCCCTCGTGGTCCAGCCCCAGCATTTT	CASSPLVVQPQHF
TRBJ2-1	TRBV15	-	-	TGTGCCACCAGCCCTAGGACGGGGAGCTCCTACAATGAGCAGTTCTTC	CATSPRTGSSYNEQFF
TRBJ1-6	TRBV19	TRBD1	few	TGTGCCAGTAGGACAGGGGCGGATTCACCCCTCCACTTT	CASRTGADSPLHF
TRBJ2-7	TRBV9	-	few	TGTGCCAGCAGCGTAGGGCATTCCTCCGGATACGAGCAGTACTTC	CASSVGHSSGYEQYF
TRBJ2-1	TRBV21-1	-	-	TGTGCCAGCAGCAAAACCATCTTGGGTGGCGGACGCGGGATTTACAATGAGCAGTTCTTC	CASSKTILGGGRGIYNEQFF
TRBJ1-2	TRBV28	-	few	TGTGCCAGCAGTTTAGTCGGGGGTCCGAACTATGGCTACACCTTC	CASSLVGGPNYGYTF
TRBJ1-3	TRBV5-1	-	-	TGCGCCAGCAGCCTAACAGGGTACTCTGGAAACACCATATATTTT	CASSLTGYSGNTIYF
TRBJ2-1	TRBV5-6	-	-	TGTGCCAGCAGCTTGGGTCCTGAGCAGTTCTTC	CASSLGPEQFF
TRBJ2-5	TRBV11-2	TRBD1	-	TGTGCCAGCAGCTGGGACAGGGGGCGGGTGAACTTC	CASSWDRGRVNF
TRBJ2-3	TRBV5-1	-	few	TGCGCCAGCAGCTTGGAGGCGGGACCCACAGATACGCAGTATTTT	CASSLEAGPTDTQYF
TRBJ1-5	TRBV5-5	-	-	TGTGCCAGCAGCTTGGGGACCGCTGGCGATCAGCCCCAGCATTTT	CASSLGTAGDQPQHF
TRBJ2-3	TRBV30	-	-	TGTGCCTGGAGTGTGGGGGCAGATACGCAGTATTTT	CAWSVGADTQYF
TRBJ2-3	TRBV6-6	-	-	TGTGCCAGCAGTCAGGCCGCTGGGGCAGATACGCAGTATTTT	CASSQAAGADTQYF
TRBJ2-3	TRBV27	-	-	TGTGCCAGCAGGGGTTTTGACATCGCTAGAGATACGCAGTATTTT	CASRGFDIARDTQYF
TRBJ1-6	TRBV5-4	-	-	TGTGCCAGCAGCTTGGCCAGGGGCAGTGCTCAGGGTTCACCCCTCCACTTT	CASSLARGSAQGSPLHF